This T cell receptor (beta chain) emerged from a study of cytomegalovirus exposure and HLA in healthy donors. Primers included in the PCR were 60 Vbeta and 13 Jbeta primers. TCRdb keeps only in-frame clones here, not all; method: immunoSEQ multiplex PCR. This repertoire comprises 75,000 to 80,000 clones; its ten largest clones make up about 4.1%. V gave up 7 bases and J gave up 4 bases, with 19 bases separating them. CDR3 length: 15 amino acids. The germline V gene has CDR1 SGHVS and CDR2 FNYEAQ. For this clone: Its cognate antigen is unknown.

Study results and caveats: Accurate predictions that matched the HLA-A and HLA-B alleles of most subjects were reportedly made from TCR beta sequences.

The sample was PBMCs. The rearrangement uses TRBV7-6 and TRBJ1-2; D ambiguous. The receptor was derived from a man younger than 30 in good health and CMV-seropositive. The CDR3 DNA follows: TGTGCCAGCACCCCCTCTGAGGGCGGATCCTATGGCTACACCTTC. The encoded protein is CASTPSEGGSYGYTF.